A few counts support the clone carrying this T cell receptor (beta chain). No antigen is known for it. Then a second PCR, running about 6 to 12 cycles, was carried out with a sample-barcoded 5' primer and a J-beta primer mix. TCRdb processed the 5' RACE reads anew with MiXCR; each CDR3 protein has one entry. In the table there are some 640,000 distinct CDR3 sequences, about half of which are singletons. This specimen comes from a study of blood T cells in healthy people across ages. Total RNA was isolated from each sample in quantities of at least 5.5 micrograms. Study outcomes and limitations: Diversity of TCR beta per million T cells declined in a roughly linear way with age.

CDR1 is MNHEY, CDR2 SVGAGI, per germline. V lost 5 bases to trimming and J lost 6 bases, with 5 bases between them. The CDR3 totals 12 residues. The material sequenced was blood. J is TRBJ1-6 and V is TRBV6-5; no clear D. The sequence was obtained from a woman aged 55-70 years in good health. This chain's CDR3 is CASSQLNSPLHF. CDR3 in DNA: TGTGCCAGCAGTCAACTTAATTCACCCCTCCACTTT.